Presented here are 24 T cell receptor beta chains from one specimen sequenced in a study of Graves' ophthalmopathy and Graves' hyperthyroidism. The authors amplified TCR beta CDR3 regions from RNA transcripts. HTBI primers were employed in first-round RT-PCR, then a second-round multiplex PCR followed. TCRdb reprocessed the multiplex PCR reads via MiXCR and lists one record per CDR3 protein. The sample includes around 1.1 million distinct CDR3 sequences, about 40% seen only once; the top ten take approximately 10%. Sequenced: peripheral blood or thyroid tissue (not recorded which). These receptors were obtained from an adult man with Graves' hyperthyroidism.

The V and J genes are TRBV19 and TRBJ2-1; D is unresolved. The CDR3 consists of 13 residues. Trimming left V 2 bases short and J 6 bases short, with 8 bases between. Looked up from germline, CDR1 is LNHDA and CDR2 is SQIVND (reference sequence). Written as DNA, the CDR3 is TGTGCCAGTAGTATATCCGGGTTCAATGAGCAGTTCTTC. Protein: CASSISGFNEQFF. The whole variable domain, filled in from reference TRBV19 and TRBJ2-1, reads DGGITQSPKYLFRKEGQNVTLSCEQNLNHDAMYWYRQDPGQGLRLIYYSQIVNDFQKGDIAEGYSVSREKKESFPLTVTSAQKNPTAFYLCASSISGFNEQFFGPGTRLTVL.

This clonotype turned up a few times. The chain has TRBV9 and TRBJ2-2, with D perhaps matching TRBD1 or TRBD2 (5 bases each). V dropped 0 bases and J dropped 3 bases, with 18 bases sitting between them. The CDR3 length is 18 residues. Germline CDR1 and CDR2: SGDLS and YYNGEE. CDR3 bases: TGTGCCAGCAGCGTAGGCCGCAGGGACCCCGAGGACACCGGGGAGCTGTTTTTT. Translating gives CASSVGRRDPEDTGELFF.

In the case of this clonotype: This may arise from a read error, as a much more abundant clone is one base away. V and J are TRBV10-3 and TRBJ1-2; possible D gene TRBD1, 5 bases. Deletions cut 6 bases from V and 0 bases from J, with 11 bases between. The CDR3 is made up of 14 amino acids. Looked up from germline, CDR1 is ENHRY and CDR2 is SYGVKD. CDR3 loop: CAISDWGSNYGYTF. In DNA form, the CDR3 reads TGTGCCATCAGCGATTGGGGGTCTAACTATGGCTACACCTTC.

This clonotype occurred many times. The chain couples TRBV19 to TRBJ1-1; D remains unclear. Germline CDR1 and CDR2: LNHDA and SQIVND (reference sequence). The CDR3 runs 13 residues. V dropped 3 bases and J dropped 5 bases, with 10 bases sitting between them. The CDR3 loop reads CASSMQAGTEAFF. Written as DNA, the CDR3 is TGTGCCAGTAGTATGCAGGCGGGGACTGAAGCTTTCTTT.

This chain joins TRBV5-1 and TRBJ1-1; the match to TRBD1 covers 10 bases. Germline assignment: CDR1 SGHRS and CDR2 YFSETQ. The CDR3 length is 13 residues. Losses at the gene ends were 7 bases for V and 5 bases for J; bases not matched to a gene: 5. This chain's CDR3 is CASCADRGTEAFF. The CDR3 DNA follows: TGCGCCAGCTGCGCGGACAGGGGGACTGAAGCTTTCTTT.

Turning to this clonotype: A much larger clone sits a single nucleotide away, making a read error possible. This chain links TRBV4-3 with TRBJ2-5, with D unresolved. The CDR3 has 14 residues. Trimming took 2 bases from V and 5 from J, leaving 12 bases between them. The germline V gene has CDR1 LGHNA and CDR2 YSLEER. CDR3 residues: CASSQHTVRETQYF. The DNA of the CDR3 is TGCGCCAGCAGCCAACATACAGTTCGTGAGACCCAGTACTTC.

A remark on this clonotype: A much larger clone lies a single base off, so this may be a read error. The CDR3 nucleotides are TGCAGCGTTGATAGAGGATCAGGGAAAGAGACCCAGTACTTC. Translated: CSVDRGSGKETQYF. The V gene is TRBV29-1, the J gene TRBJ2-5; D may be TRBD1 (5 bases). The ends were cut back, 3 bases at V and 3 bases at J, with 14 bases in the middle. This CDR3 spans 14 amino acids. CDR1 and CDR2 (germline): SQVTM, ANQGSEA. Combining the CDR3 with reference TRBV29-1 and TRBJ2-5 gives the whole variable domain SAVISQKPSRDICQRGTSLTIQCQVDSQVTMMFWYRQQPGQSLTLIATANQGSEATYESGFVIDKFPISRPNLTFSTLTVSNMSPEDSSIYLCSVDRGSGKETQYFGPGTRLLVL.

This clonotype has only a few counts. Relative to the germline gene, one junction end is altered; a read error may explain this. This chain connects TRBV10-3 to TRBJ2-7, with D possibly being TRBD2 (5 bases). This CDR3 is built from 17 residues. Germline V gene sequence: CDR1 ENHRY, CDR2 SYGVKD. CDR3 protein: CASSNPLGGRRSYEQYF. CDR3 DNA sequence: TGTGCCAGCAGTAACCCCCTTGGAGGAAGACGCTCCTACGAGCAGTACTTC.

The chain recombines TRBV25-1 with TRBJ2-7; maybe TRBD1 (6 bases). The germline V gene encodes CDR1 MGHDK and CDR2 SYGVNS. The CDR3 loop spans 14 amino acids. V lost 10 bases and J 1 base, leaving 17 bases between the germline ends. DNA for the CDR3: TGTGCCAACTCAAAACAGGGATCATCCTACGAGCAGTACTTC. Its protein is CANSKQGSSYEQYF.

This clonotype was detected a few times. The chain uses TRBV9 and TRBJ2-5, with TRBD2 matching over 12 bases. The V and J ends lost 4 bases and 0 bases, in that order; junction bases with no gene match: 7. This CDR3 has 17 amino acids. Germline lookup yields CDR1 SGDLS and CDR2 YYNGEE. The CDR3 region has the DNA TGTGCCAGCAGCACCCAGGGGACTAGCGGGTACCAAGAGACCCAGTACTTC. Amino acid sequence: CASSTQGTSGYQETQYF.

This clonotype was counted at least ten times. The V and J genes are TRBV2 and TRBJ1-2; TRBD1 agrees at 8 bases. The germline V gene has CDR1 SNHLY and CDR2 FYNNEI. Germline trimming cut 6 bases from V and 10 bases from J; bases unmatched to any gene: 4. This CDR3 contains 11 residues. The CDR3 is CASRGTGPYTF. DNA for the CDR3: TGTGCCAGCAGAGGGACAGGTCCCTACACCTTC.

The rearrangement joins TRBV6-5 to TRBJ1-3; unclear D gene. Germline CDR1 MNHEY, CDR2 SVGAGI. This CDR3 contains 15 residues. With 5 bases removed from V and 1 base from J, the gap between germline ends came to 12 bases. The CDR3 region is CASSPNWNSGNTIYF. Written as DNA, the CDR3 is TGTGCCAGCAGTCCCAATTGGAATTCTGGAAACACCATATATTTT.

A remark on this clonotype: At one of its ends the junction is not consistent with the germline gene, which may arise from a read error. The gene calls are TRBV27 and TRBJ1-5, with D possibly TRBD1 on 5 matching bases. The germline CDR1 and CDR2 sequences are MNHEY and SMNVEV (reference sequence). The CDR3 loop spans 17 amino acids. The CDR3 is CASSLYPPGGSNQPHHF. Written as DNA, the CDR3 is TGTGCCAGCAGTTTATACCCCCCCGGGGGTAGCAATCAGCCCCATCATTTT.

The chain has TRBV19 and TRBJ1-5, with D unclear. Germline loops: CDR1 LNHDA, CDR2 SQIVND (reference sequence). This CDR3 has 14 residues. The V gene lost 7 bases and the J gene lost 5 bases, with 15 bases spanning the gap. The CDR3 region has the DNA TGTGCCAGTACCCTTAATTTGGAGTATCAGCCCCAGCATTTT. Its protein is CASTLNLEYQPQHF.

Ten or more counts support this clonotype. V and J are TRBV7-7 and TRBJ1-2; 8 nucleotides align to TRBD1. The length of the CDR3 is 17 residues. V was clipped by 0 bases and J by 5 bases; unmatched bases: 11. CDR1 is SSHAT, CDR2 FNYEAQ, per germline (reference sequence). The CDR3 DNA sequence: TGTGCCAGCAGCTTAGCCATATGTCGGACAGGGTTTTATGGCTACACCTTC. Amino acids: CASSLAICRTGFYGYTF.

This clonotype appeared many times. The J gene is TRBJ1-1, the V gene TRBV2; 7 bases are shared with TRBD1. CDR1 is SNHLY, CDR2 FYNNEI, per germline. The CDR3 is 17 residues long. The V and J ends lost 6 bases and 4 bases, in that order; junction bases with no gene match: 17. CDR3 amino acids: CASRLQGYRGGGTEAFF. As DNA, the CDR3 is TGTGCCAGCAGGTTACAGGGTTACAGGGGTGGCGGCACTGAAGCTTTCTTT.

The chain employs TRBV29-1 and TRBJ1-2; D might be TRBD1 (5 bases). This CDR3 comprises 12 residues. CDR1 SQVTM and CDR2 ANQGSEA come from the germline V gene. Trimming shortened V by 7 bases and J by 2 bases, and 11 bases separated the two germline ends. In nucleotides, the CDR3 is TGCAGCGCCGGGACCGAAAACTATGGCTACACCTTC. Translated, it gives CSAGTENYGYTF.

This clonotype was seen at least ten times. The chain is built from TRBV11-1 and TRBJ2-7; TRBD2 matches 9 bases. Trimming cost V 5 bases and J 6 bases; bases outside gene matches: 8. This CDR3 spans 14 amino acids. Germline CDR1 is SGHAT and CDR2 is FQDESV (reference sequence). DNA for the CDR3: TGTGCCAGCAGCACTCTAGCGGGAAGTCCCGAGCAGTACTTC. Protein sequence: CASSTLAGSPEQYF.

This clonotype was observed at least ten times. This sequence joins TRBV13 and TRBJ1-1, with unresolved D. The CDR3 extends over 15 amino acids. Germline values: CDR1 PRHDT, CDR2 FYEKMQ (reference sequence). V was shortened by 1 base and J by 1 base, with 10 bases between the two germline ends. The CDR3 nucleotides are TGTGCCAGCAGCTTAGCCCACCGGGGGAACACTGAAGCTTTCTTT. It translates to CASSLAHRGNTEAFF.

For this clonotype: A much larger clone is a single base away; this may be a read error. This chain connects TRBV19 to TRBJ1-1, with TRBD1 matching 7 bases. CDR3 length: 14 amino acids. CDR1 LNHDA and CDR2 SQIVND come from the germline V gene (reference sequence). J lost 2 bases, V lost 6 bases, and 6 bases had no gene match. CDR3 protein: CASRIRGDNTEAFF. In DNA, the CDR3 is TGTGCCAGTAGAATCAGGGGGGACAACACTGAAGCTTTCTTT.

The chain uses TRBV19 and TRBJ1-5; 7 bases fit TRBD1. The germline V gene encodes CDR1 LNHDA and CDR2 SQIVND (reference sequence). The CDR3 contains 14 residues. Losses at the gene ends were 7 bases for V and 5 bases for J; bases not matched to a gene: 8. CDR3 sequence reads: CASTPGTAYQPQHF. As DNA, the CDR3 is TGTGCCAGTACGCCCGGGACAGCCTATCAGCCCCAGCATTTT.

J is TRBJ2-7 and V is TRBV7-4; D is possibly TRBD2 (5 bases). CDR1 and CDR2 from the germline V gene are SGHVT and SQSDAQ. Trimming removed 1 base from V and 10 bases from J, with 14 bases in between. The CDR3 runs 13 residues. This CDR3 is CASSLEGPEGQYF. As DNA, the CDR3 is TGTGCCAGCAGCTTAGAGGGTCCCGAGGGTCAGTACTTC.

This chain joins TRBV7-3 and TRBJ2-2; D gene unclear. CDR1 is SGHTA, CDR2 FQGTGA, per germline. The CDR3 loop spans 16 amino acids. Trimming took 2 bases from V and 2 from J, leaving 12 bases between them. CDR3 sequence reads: CASSLVAGYNTGELFF. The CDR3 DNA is TGTGCCAGCAGCTTAGTCGCTGGATATAACACCGGGGAGCTGTTTTTT. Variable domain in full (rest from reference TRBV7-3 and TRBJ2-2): GAGVSQTPSNKVTEKGKYVELRCDPISGHTALYWYRQSLGQGPEFLIYFQGTGAADDSGLPNDRFFAVRPEGSVSTLKIQRTERGDSAVYLCASSLVAGYNTGELFFGEGSRLTVL.

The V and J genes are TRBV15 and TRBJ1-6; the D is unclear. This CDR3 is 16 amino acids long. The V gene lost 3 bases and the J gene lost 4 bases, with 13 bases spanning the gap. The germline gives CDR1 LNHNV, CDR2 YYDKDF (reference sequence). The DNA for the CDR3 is TGTGCCACCAGCAGCTTAGTATCCGGGTATAATTCACCCCTCCACTTT. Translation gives CATSSLVSGYNSPLHF.